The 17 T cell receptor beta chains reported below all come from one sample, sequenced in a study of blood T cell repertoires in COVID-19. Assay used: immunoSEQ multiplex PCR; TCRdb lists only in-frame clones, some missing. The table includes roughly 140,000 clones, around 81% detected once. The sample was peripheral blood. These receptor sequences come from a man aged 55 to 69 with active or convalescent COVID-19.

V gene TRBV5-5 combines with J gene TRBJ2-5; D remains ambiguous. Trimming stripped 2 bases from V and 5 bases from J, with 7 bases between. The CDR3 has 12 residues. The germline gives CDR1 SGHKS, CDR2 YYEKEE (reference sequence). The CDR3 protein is CASSFASETQYF. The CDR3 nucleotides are TGTGCCAGCAGCTTCGCGTCTGAGACCCAGTACTTC.

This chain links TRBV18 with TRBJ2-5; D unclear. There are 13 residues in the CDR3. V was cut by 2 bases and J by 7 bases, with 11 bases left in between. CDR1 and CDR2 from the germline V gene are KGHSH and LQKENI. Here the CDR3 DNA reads TGTGCCAGCTCACCAGATTCCCCGGGGACCCAGTACTTC. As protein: CASSPDSPGTQYF.

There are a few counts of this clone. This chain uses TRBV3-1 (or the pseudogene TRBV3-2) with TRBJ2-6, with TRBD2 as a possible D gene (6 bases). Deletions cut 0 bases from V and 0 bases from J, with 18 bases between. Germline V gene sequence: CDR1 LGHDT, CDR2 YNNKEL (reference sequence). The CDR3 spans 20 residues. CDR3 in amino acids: CASSQEYVGSKNSGANVLTF. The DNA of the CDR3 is TGTGCCAGCAGCCAAGAGTACGTCGGGAGTAAAAACTCTGGGGCCAACGTCCTGACTTTC.

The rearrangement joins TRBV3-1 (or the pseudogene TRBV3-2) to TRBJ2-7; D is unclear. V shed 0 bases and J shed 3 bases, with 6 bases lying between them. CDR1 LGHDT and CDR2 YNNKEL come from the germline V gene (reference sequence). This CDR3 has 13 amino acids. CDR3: CASSQDSIYEQYF. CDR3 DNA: TGTGCCAGCAGCCAAGACAGTATCTACGAGCAGTACTTC.

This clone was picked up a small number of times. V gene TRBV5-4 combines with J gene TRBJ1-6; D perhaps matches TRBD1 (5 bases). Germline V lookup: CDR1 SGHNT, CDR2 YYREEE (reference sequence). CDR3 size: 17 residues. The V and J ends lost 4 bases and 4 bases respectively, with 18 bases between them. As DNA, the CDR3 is TGTGCCAGCAGCATGGAAAGTTCGACAGTGTATAATTCACCCCTCCACTTT. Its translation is CASSMESSTVYNSPLHF.

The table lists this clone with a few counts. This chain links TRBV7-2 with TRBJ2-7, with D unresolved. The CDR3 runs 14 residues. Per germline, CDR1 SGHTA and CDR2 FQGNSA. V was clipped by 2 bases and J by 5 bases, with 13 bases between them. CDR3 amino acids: CASSLRNSLHEQYF. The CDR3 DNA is TGTGCCAGCAGCTTAAGAAATAGTCTACACGAGCAGTACTTC.

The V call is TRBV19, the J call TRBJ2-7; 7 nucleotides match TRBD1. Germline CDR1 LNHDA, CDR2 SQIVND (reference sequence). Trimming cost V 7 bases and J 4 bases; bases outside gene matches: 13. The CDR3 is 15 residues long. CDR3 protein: CASKEPGQRAYEQYF. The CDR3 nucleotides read TGTGCCAGTAAAGAACCGGGACAGAGAGCTTACGAGCAGTACTTC.

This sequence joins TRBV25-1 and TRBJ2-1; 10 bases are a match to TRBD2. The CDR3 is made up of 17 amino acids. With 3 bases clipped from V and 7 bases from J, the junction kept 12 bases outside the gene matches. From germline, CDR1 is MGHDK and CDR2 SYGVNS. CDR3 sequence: CASSEGVGAGGRNEQFF. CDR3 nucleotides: TGTGCCAGCAGTGAGGGAGTCGGAGCGGGAGGGCGGAATGAGCAGTTCTTC.

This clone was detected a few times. The CDR3 nucleotides are TGTGCCAGCAGCGCCCGCAGGGAAGCTAACTATGGCTACACCTTC. It encodes CASSARREANYGYTF. The rearrangement joins TRBV7-8 to TRBJ1-2; D is possibly TRBD1 (5 bases). The CDR3 is made up of 15 amino acids. The ends were cut back, 5 bases at V and 0 bases at J, with 13 bases in the middle. Germline loops: CDR1 SGHVS, CDR2 FQNEAQ.

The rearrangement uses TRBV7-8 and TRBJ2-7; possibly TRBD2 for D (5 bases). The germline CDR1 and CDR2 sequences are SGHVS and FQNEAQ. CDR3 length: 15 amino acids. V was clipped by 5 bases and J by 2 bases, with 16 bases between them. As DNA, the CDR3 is TGTGCCAGCAGCCACACCGCTAACGGGGCCTACGAGCAGTACTTC. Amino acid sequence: CASSHTANGAYEQYF.

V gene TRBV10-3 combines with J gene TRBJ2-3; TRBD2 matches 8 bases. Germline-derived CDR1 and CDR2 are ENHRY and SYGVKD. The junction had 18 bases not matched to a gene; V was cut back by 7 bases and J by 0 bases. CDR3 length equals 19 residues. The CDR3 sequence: CAIMGGARAGGQSTDTQYF. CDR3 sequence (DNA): TGTGCCATCATGGGAGGGGCCCGGGCGGGAGGCCAAAGCACAGATACGCAGTATTTT.

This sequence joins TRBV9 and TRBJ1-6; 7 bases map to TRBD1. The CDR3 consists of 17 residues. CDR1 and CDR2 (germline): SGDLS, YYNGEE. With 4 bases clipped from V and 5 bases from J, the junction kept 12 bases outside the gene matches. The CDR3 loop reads CASSPIPQGTDNSPLHF. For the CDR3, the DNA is TGTGCCAGCAGCCCAATTCCACAGGGGACAGATAATTCACCCCTCCACTTT.

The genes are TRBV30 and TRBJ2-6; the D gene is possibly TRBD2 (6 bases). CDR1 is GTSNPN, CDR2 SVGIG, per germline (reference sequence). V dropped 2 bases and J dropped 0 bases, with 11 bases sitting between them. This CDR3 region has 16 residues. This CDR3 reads CAWSHQEGSGANVLTF. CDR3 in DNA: TGTGCCTGGAGTCACCAGGAGGGCTCTGGGGCCAACGTCCTGACTTTC.

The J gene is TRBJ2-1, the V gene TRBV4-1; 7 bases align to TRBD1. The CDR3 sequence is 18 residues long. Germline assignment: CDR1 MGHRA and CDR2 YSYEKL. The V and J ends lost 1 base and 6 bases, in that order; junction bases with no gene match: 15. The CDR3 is CASSQAGGDRVGVNEQFF. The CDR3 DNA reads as TGCGCCAGCAGCCAAGCAGGGGGAGACAGGGTAGGGGTCAATGAGCAGTTCTTC.

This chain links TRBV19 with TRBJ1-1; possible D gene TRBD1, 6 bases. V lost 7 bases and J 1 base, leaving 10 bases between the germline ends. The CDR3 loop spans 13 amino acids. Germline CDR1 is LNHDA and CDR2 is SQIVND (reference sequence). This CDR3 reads CASKVRGNTEAFF. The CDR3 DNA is TGTGCCAGTAAGGTCAGGGGGAACACTGAAGCTTTCTTT.

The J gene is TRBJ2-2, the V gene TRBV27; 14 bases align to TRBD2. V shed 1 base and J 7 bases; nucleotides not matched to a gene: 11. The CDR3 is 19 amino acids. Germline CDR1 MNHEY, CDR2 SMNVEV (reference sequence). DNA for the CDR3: TGTGCCAGCAGTTTATTCGGGCAGGGGACTAGCGGGAGTCGCGGGGAGCTGTTTTTT. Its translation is CASSLFGQGTSGSRGELFF.

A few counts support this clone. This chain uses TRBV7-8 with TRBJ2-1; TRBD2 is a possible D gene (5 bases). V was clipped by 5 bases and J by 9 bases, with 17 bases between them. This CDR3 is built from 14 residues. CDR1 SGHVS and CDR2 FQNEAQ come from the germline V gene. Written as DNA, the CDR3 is TGTGCCAGCAGCCCCCTTGGAGGAAAGGCTGAGCAGTTCTTC. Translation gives CASSPLGGKAEQFF.